The 10 T cell receptor beta chains below come from one sample, sequenced in a study of T-cell reconstitution after alpha-beta-depleted transplantation in children. The authors prepared the TCRbeta library with unique molecular identifiers. TCRdb redid the calling of the PCR reads with MiXCR, one entry per CDR3 protein. This sample carries 200,000 to 250,000 distinct CDR3 sequences, approximately 10% of them seen once, and the ten largest clones take approximately 30%. This specimen was PBMCs, taken before TCRalphabeta/CD19-depleted stem cell transplant. These TCRs come from a child younger than two with acute myeloid leukemia, due to receive a stem cell transplant.

This clonotype came up a few times. This sequence joins TRBV5-1 and TRBJ2-7; D call uncertain. V lost 3 bases, J lost 2 bases, and 9 bases lay in between. The CDR3 contains 13 residues. Looked up from germline, CDR1 is SGHRS and CDR2 is YFSETQ. The CDR3 DNA is TGCGCCAGCAGCTCAACTGTAACCTACGAGCAGTACTTC. It yields the protein CASSSTVTYEQYF.

The chain has TRBV28 and TRBJ1-5, with 10 bases matching TRBD1. The germline CDR1 and CDR2 sequences are MDHEN and SYDVKM. CDR3 size: 15 residues. V lost 8 bases to trimming and J lost 5 bases; unmatched junction nucleotides: 9. For the CDR3, the DNA is TGTGCCAGCTTGACAGGGGGACAGGGGTATCAGCCCCAGCATTTT. The encoded protein is CASLTGGQGYQPQHF.

This clonotype has ten or more counts. The chain links TRBV6-1 to TRBJ2-2, with TRBD2 matching over 12 bases. Looked up from germline, CDR1 is MNHNS and CDR2 is SASEGT. The CDR3 loop spans 14 amino acids. Trimming took 5 bases from V and 7 from J; bases not matched to a gene: 2. The CDR3 here is CASSRLAGDGELFF. DNA for the CDR3: TGTGCCAGCAGTCGACTAGCGGGAGACGGGGAGCTGTTTTTT.

The chain recombines TRBV5-4 with TRBJ1-2, with 9 bases fitting TRBD1. This CDR3 is 15 amino acids long. From germline, CDR1 is SGHNT and CDR2 YYREEE (reference sequence). After removal of 3 bases from V and 5 bases from J, the junction contained 8 bases not matched to a gene. In nucleotides, the CDR3 is TGTGCCAGCAGCTCGCACGGGACAGGGCGGTATGGCTACACCTTC. It specifies CASSSHGTGRYGYTF.

This clonotype occurred many times. This sequence joins TRBV5-1 and TRBJ2-1; possible D gene TRBD2, 6 bases. Germline assignment: CDR1 SGHRS and CDR2 YFSETQ. The CDR3 has 15 amino acids. The V end lost 4 bases, the J end lost 4 bases, and 15 bases lay between the germline ends. CDR3 sequence: CASSRGSGQYNEQFF. Here the CDR3 DNA reads TGCGCCAGCAGCCGGGGGTCAGGCCAATACAATGAGCAGTTCTTC.

This clonotype was seen at least ten times. The genes are TRBV7-2 and TRBJ1-2; 9 positions match TRBD1. Trimming removed 5 bases from V and 4 bases from J; junction bases left unmatched: 5. Germline values: CDR1 SGHTA, CDR2 FQGNSA. CDR3 size: 14 residues. The CDR3 DNA follows: TGTGCCAGCAGCGACCGGGACAGGGTCTATGGCTACACCTTC. This translates into CASSDRDRVYGYTF.

Ten or more counts support this clonotype. The rearrangement uses TRBV20-1 and TRBJ2-1; 8 bases agree with TRBD2. After removal of 5 bases from V and 6 bases from J, the junction contained 15 bases not matched to a gene. Germline CDR1 and CDR2: DFQATT and SNEGSKA (reference sequence). This CDR3 comprises 16 residues. The CDR3 DNA reads as TGCAGTGCTCTCCTGCCGGGACTAGTAGGCGGCAATGAGCAGTTCTTC. As protein: CSALLPGLVGGNEQFF.

This clonotype was detected many times. The CDR3 spells CASSYARGGYTF. In DNA, the CDR3 is TGTGCCAGCAGTTACGCCAGGGGCGGCTACACCTTC. V is TRBV6-5 and J is TRBJ1-2; D is possibly TRBD1 (6 bases). The CDR3 sequence is 12 residues long. Deletions cut 2 bases from V and 8 bases from J, with 9 bases between. CDR1 is MNHEY, CDR2 SVGAGI, per germline.

This chain joins TRBV11-3 and TRBJ2-1, with 13 bases that match TRBD2. Germline CDR1 reads SGHNT; CDR2 reads YENEEA. After removal of 4 bases from V and 9 bases from J, the junction contained 9 bases not matched to a gene. This CDR3 region has 16 residues. CDR3 nucleotides: TGTGCCAGCAGCTCAACCACTAGCGGGAGGGCTAGTGAGCAGTTCTTC. This codes for CASSSTTSGRASEQFF.

This clonotype was seen ten or more times. V is TRBV20-1 and J is TRBJ2-1; TRBD2 agrees at 14 bases. Trimming cost V 4 bases and J 2 bases; bases outside gene matches: 7. The CDR3 is 17 residues long. Germline V gene lookup returns CDR1 DFQATT and CDR2 SNEGSKA (reference sequence). The CDR3 nucleotides read TGCAGTGCTACGCGACTAGCGGGAGGGCCGGCCTACAATGAGCAGTTCTTC. Translation: CSATRLAGGPAYNEQFF.